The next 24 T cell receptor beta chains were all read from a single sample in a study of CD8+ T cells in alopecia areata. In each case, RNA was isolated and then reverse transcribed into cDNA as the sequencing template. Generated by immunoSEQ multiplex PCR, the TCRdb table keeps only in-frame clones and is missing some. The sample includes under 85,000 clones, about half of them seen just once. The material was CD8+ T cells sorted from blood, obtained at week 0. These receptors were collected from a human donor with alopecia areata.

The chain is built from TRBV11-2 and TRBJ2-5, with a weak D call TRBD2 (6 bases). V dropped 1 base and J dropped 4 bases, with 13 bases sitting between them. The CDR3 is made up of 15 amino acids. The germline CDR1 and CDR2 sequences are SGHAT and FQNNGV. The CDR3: CASSLVRDLTETQYF. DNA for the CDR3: TGTGCCAGCAGCTTAGTCAGGGACTTGACAGAGACCCAGTACTTC.

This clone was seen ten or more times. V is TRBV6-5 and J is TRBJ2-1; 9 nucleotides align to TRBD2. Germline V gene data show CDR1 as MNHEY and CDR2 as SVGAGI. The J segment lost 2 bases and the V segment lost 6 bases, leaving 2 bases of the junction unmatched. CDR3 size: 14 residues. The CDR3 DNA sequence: TGTGCCAGCAGGTCTAGCGGGACCTACAATGAGCAGTTCTTC. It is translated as CASRSSGTYNEQFF.

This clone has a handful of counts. The CDR3 spells CASSQTSSNTDTQYF. CDR3 in DNA: TGCGCCAGCAGCCAGACTAGTTCTAACACAGATACGCAGTATTTT. The V gene is TRBV4-1, the J gene TRBJ2-3; tentative D call: TRBD2 (6 bases). CDR1 is MGHRA and CDR2 is YSYEKL in the germline V gene. The CDR3 covers 15 residues. The V end was cut by 3 bases, the J end by 2 bases, with 12 bases between.

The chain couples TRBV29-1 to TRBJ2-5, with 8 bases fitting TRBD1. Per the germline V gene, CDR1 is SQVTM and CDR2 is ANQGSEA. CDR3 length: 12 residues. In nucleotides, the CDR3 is TGCAGAGCCGCGACAGGGGAAGAGACCCAGTACTTC. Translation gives CRAATGEETQYF. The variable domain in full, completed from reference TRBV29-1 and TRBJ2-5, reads SAVISQKPSRDICQRGTSLTIQCQVDSQVTMMFWYRQQPGQSLTLIATANQGSEATYESGFVIDKFPISRPNLTFSTLTVSNMSPEDSSIYLCRAATGEETQYFGPGTRLLVL.

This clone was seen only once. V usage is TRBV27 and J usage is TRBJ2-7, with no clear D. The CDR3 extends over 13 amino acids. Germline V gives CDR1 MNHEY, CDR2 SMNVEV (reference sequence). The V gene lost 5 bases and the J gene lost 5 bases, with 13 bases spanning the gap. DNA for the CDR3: TGTGCCAGCAGTCACCTCCTCACGGACGAGCAGTACTTC. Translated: CASSHLLTDEQYF.

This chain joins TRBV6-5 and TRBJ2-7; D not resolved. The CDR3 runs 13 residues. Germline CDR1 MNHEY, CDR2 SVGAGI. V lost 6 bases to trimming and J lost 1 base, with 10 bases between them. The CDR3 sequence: CASRDGPSYEQYF. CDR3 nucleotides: TGTGCCAGCAGAGACGGCCCTTCCTACGAGCAGTACTTC.

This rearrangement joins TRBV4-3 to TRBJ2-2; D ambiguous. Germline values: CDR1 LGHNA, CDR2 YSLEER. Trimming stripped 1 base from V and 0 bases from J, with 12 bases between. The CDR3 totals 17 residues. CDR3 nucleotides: TGCGCCAGCAGCCAAGTCACAGAAAACCCGAACACCGGGGAGCTGTTTTTT. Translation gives CASSQVTENPNTGELFF.

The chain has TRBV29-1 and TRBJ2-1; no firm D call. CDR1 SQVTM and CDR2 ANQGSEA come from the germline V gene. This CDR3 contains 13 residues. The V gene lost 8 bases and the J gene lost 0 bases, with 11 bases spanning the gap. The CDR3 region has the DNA TGCAGCACGATCATCCCCTCCTACAATGAGCAGTTCTTC. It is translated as CSTIIPSYNEQFF.

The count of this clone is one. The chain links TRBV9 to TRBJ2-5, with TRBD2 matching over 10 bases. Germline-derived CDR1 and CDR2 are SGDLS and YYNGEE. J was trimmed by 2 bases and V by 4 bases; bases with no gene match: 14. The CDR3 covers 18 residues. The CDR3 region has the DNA TGTGCCAGCAGCCTAACCACTAGCGGGGAGATGGAACAAGAGACCCAGTACTTC. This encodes CASSLTTSGEMEQETQYF.

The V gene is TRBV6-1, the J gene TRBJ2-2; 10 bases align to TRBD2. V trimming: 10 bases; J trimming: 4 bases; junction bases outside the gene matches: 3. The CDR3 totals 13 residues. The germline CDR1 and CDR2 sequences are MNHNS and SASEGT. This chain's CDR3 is CATGLARTGELFF. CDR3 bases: TGTGCCACGGGACTAGCGCGCACCGGGGAGCTGTTTTTT.

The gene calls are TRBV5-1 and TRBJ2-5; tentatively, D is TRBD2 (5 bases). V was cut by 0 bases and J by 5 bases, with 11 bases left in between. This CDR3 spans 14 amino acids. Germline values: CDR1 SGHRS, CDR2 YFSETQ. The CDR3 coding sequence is TGCGCCAGCAGCTTGGCCGGGATAGAGGAGACCCAGTACTTC. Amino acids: CASSLAGIEETQYF. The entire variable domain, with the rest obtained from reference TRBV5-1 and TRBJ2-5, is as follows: KAGVTQTPRYLIKTRGQQVTLSCSPISGHRSVSWYQQTPGQGLQFLFEYFSETQRNKGNFPGRFSGRQFSNSRSEMNVSTLELGDSALYLCASSLAGIEETQYFGPGTRLLVL.

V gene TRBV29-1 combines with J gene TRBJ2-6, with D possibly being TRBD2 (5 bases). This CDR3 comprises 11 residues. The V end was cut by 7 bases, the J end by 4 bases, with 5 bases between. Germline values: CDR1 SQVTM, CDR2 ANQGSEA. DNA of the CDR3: TGCAGCGGAGGGGGGGCCAACGTCCTGACTTTC. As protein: CSGGGANVLTF.

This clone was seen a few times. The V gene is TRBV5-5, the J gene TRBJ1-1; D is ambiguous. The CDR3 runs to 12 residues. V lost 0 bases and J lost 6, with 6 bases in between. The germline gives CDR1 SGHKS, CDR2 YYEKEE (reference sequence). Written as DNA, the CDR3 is TGTGCCAGCAGCTTGGGCCGGGCTGAAGCTTTCTTT. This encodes CASSLGRAEAFF.

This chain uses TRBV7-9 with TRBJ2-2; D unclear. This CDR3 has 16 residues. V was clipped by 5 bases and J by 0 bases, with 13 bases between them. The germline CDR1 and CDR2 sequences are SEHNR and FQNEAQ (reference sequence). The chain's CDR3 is CASSPPEGSNTGELFF. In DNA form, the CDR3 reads TGTGCCAGCAGCCCCCCTGAAGGGTCGAACACCGGGGAGCTGTTTTTT.

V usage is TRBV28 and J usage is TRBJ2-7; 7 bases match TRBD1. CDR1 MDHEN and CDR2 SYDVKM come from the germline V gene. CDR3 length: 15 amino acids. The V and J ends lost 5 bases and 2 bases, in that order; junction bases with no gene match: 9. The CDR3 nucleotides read TGTGCCAGCAGTCCGACAGGGTCTTCTACCTACGAGCAGTACTTC. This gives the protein CASSPTGSSTYEQYF.

The CDR3 bases are TGTGCCAGCAGTTTCCGCCCTAGCAATGAGCAGTTCTTC. Amino acid sequence: CASSFRPSNEQFF. V usage is TRBV27 and J usage is TRBJ2-1, with no clear D. CDR3 length equals 13 residues. V gave up 3 bases and J gave up 6 bases, with 9 bases separating them. CDR1 MNHEY and CDR2 SMNVEV come from the germline V gene (reference sequence).

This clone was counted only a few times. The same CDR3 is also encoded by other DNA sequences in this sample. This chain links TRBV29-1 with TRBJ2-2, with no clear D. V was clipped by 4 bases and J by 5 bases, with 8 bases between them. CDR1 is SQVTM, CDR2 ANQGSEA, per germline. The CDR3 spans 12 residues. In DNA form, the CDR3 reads TGCAGCGTTGTGGGCCCAACCGGGGAGCTGTTTTTT. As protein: CSVVGPTGELFF.

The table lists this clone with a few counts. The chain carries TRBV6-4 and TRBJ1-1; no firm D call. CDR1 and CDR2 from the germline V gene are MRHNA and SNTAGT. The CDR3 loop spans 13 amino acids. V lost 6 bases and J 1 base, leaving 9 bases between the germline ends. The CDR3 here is CASSPTENTEAFF. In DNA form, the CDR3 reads TGTGCCAGCAGCCCCACAGAGAACACTGAAGCTTTCTTT.

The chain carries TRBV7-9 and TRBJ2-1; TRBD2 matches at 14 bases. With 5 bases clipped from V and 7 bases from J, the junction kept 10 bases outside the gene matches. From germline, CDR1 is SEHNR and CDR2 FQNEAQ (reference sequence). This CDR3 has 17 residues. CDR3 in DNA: TGTGCCAGCAGCCCCAGACTAGCGGGAGGGCCGGGGAATGAGCAGTTCTTC. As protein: CASSPRLAGGPGNEQFF.

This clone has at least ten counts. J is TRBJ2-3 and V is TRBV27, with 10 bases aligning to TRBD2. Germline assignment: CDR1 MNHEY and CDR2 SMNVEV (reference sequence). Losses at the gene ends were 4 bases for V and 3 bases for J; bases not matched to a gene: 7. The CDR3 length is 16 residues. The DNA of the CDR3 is TGTGCCAGCAGTTCATCAAAGGGACTAGCGACAGATACGCAGTATTTT. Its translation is CASSSSKGLATDTQYF.

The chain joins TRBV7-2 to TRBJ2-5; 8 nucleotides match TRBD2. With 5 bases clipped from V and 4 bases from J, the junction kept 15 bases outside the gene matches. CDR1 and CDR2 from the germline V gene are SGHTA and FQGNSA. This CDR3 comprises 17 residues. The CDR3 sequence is CASSQISAGVAGETQYF. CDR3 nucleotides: TGTGCCAGCAGCCAAATATCAGCGGGAGTCGCCGGAGAGACCCAGTACTTC.

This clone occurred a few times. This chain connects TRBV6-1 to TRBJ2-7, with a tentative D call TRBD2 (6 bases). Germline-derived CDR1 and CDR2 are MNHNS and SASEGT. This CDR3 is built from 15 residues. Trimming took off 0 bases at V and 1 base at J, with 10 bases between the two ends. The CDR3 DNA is TGTGCCAGCAGTGAAGCGAGGAGGGTTTCCTACGAGCAGTACTTC. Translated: CASSEARRVSYEQYF.

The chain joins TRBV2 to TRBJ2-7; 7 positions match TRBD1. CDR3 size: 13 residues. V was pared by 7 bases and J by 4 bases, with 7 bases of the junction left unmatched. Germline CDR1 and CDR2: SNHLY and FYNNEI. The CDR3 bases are TGTGCCAGCATTTGGGACAGCGGATACGAGCAGTACTTC. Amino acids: CASIWDSGYEQYF.

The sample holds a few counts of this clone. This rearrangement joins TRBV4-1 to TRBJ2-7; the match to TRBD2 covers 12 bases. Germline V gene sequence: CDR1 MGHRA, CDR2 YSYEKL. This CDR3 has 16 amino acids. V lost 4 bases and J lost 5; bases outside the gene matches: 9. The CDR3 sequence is CASSPVLAGGHNEQYF. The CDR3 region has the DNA TGCGCCAGCAGCCCCGTCCTAGCGGGAGGGCACAACGAGCAGTACTTC.